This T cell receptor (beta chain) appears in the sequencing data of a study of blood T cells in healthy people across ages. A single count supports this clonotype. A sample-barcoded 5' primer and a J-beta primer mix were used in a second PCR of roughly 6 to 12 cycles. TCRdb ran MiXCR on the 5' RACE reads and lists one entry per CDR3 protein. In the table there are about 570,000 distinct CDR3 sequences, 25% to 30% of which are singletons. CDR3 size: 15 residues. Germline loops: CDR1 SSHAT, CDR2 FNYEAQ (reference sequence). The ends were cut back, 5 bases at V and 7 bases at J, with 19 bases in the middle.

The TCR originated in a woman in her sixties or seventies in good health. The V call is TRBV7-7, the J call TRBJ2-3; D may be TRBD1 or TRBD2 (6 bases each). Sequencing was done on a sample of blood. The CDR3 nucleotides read TGTGCCAGCAGCCCCGGGGGCCCCCAGAGGAATACGCAGTATTTT. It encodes CASSPGGPQRNTQYF. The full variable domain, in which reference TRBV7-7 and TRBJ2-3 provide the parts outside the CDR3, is GAGVSQSPRYKVTKRGQDVTLRCDPISSHATLYWYQQALGQGPEFLTYFNYEAQPDKSGLPSDRFSAERPEGSISTLTIQRTEQRDSAMYRCASSPGGPQRNTQYFGPGTRLTVL.